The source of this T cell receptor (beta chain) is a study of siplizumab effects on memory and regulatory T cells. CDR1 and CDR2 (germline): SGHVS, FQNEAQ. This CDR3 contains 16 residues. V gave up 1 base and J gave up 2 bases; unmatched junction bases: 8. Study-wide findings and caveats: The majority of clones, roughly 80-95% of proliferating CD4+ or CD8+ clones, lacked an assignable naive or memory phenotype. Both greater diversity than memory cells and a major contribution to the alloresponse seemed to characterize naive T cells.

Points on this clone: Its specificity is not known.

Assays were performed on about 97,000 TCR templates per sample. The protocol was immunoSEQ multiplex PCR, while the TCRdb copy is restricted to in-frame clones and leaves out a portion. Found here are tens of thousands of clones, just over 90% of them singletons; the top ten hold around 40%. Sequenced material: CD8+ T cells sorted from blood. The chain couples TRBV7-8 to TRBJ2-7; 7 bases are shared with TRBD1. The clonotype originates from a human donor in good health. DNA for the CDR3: TGTGCCAGCAGCTTAGTACCCGGGACAGAGGCCTACGAGCAGTACTTC. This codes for CASSLVPGTEAYEQYF.